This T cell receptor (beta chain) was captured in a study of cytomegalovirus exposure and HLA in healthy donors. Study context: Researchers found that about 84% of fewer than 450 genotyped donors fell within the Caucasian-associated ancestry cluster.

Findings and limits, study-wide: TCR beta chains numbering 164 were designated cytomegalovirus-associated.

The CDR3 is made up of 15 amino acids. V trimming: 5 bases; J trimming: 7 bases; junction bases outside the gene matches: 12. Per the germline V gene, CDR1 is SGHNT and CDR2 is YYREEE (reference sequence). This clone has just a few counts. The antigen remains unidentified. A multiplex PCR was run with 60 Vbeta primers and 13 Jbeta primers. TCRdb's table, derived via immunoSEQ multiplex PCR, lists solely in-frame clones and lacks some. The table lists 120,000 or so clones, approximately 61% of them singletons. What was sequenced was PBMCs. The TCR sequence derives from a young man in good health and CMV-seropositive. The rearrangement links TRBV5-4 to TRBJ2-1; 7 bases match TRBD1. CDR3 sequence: CASRLDRDSQNEQFF. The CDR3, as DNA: TGTGCCAGCAGGCTCGACCGGGACAGCCAAAATGAGCAGTTCTTC.